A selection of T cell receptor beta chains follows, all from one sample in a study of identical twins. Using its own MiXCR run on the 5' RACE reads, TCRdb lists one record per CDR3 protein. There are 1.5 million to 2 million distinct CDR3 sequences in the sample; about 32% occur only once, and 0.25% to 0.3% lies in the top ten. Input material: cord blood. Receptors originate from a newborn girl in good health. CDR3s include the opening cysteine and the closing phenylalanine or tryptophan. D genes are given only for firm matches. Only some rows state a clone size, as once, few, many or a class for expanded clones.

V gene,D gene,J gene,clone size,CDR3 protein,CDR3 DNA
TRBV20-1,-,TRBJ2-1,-,CSAARTYVYNEQFF,TGCAGTGCTGCGCGGACCTACGTCTACAATGAGCAGTTCTTC
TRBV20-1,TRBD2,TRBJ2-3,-,CSARASGTTDTQYF,TGCAGTGCTAGAGCTAGCGGTACGACAGATACGCAGTATTTT
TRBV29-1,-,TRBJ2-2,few,CSVAFRSATGELFF,TGCAGCGTTGCTTTTCGTTCTGCCACCGGGGAGCTGTTTTTT
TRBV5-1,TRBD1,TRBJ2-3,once,CASSIAGTGFPDTQYF,TGCGCCAGCAGCATAGCCGGGACAGGGTTCCCAGATACGCAGTATTTT
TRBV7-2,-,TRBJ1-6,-,CASSFLGPGNNSPLHF,TGTGCCAGCAGCTTTCTCGGGCCAGGAAATAATTCACCCCTCCACTTT
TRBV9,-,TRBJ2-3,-,CASSVASDARGTDTQYF,TGTGCCAGCAGCGTAGCTAGTGACGCCCGGGGCACAGATACGCAGTATTTT
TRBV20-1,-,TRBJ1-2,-,CSANPPGSDYGYTF,TGCAGTGCAAACCCTCCGGGCAGCGACTATGGCTACACCTTC
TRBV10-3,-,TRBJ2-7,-,CAISESMRGPTYEQYF,TGTGCCATCAGTGAGTCGATGAGGGGCCCGACCTACGAGCAGTACTTC
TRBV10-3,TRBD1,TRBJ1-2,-,CAISEALDRGLNYGYTF,TGTGCCATCAGTGAGGCGCTTGACAGGGGACTAAACTATGGCTACACCTTC
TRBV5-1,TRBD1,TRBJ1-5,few,CASSPGGQINQPQHF,TGCGCCAGCAGCCCAGGGGGCCAGATCAATCAGCCCCAGCATTTT
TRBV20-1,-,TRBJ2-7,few,CSALRQVYEQYF,TGCAGTGCCCTCAGACAGGTCTACGAGCAGTACTTC
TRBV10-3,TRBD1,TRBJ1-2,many,CAISEDRGLYGYTF,TGTGCCATCAGTGAGGACAGGGGGCTTTATGGCTACACCTTC
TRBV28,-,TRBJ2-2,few,CASTPRGPPFTGELFF,TGTGCCAGCACCCCGCGGGGACCCCCTTTCACCGGGGAGCTGTTTTTT
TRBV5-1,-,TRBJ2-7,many,CASSLAGDWYEQYF,TGCGCCAGCAGCTTGGCCGGCGATTGGTACGAGCAGTACTTC
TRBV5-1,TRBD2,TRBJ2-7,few,CASSFSGSRPYEQYF,TGCGCCAGCAGCTTTAGCGGGAGTAGACCCTACGAGCAGTACTTC
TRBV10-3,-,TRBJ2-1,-,CAIGQAVDEQFF,TGTGCCATCGGGCAGGCGGTGGATGAGCAGTTCTTC
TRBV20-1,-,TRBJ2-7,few,CSARVNRDPYEQYF,TGCAGTGCTAGAGTCAACCGGGACCCCTACGAGCAGTACTTC
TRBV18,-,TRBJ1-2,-,CASSPQGPEGYTF,TGTGCCAGCTCACCACAGGGACCAGAGGGCTACACCTTC
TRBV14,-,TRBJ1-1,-,CASSPEGRDAFF,TGTGCCAGCAGCCCGGAGGGCAGGGACGCTTTCTTT
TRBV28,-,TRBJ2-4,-,CASSFSKQDIQYF,TGTGCCAGCAGTTTTTCCAAACAGGACATTCAGTACTTC